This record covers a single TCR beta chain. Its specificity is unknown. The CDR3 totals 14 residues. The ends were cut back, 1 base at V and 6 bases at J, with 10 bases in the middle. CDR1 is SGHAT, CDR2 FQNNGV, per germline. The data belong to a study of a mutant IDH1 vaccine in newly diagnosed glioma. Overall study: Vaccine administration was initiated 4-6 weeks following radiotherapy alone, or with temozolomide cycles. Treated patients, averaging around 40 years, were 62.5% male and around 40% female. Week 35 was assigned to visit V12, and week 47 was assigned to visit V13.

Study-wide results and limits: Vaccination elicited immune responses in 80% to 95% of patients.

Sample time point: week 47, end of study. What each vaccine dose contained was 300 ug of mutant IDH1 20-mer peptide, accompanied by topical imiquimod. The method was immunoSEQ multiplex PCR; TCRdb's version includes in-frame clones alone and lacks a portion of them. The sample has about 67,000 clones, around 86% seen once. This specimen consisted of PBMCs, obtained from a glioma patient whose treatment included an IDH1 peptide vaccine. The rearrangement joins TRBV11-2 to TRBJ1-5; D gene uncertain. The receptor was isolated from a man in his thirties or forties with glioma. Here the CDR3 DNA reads TGTGCCAGCAGCTTAGGACTGGGAGGTCAGCCCCAGCATTTT. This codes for CASSLGLGGQPQHF.